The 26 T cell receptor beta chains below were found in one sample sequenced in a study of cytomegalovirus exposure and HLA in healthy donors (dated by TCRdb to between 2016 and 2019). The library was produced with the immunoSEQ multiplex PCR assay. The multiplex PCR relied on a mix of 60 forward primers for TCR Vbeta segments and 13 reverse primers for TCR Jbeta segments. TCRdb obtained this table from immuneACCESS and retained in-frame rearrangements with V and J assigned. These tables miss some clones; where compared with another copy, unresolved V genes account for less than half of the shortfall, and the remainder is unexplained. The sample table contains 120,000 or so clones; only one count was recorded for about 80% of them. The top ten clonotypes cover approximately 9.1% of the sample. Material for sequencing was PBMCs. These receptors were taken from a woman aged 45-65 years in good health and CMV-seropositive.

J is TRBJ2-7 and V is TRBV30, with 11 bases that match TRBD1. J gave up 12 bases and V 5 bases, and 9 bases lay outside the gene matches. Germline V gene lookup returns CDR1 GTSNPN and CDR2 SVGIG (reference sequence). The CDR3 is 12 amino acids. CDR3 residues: CAWGEGQGARYF. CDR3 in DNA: TGTGCCTGGGGAGAAGGACAGGGGGCGAGGTACTTC.

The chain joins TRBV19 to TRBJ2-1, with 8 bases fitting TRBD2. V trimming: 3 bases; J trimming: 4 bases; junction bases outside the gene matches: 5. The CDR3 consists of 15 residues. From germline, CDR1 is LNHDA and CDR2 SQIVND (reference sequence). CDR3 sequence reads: CASSMELAAYNEQFF. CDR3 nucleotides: TGTGCCAGTAGTATGGAACTAGCGGCTTACAATGAGCAGTTCTTC.

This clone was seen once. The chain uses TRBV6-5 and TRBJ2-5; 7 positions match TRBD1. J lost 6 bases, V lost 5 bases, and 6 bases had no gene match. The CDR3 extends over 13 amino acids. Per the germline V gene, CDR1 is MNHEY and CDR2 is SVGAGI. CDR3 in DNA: TGTGCCAGCAGTGAGACAGGGACCAAGACCCAGTACTTC. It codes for CASSETGTKTQYF.

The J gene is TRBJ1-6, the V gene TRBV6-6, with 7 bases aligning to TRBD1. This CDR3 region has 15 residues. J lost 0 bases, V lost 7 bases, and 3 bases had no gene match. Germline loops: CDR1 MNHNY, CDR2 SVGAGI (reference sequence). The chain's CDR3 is CASIDRASYNSPLHF. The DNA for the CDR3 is TGTGCCAGCATCGACAGGGCCTCCTATAATTCACCCCTCCACTTT.

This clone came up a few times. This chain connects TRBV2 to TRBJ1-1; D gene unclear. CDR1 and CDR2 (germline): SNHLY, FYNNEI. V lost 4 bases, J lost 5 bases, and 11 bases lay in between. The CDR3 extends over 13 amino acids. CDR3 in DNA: TGTGCCAGCAGTGGAGGGCAAGGAACTGAAGCTTTCTTT. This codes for CASSGGQGTEAFF.

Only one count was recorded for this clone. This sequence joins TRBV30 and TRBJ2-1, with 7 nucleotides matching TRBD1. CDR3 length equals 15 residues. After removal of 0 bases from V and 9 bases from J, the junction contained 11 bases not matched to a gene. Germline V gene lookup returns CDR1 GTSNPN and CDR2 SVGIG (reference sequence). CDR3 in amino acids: CAWSVFQGVQVEQFF. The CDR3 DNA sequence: TGTGCCTGGAGTGTATTCCAGGGGGTTCAGGTTGAGCAGTTCTTC.

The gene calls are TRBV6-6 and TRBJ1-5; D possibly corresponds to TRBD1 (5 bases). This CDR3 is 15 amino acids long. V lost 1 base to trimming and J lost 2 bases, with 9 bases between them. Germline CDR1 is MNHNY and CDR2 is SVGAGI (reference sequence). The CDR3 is CASSYYGAGNQPQHF. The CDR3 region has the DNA TGTGCCAGCAGTTACTATGGGGCCGGCAATCAGCCCCAGCATTTT.

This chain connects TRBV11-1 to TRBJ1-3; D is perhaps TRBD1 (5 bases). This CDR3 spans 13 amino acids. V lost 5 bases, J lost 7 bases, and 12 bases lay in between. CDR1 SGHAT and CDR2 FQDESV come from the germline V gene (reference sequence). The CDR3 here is CASSAGPGNTIYF. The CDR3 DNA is TGTGCCAGCAGCGCGGGACCCGGGAACACCATATATTTT.

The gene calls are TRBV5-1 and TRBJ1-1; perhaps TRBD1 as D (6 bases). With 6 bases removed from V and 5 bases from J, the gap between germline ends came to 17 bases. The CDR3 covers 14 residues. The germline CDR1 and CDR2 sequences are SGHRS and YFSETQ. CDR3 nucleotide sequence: TGCGCCAGCACGGATGGGGGCGGGAGGACTGAAGCTTTCTTT. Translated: CASTDGGGRTEAFF.

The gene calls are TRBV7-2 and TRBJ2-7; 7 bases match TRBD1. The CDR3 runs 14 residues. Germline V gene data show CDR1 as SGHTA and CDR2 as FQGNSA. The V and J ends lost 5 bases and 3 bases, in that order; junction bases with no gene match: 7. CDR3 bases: TGTGCCAGCAGCCCCTCCGGGACAGTCTACGAGCAGTACTTC. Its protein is CASSPSGTVYEQYF.

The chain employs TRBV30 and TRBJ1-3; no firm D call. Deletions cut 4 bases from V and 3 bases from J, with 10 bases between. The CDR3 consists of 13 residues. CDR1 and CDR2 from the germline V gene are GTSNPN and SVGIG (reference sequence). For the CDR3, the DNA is TGTGCCTGGATACTCCCCCGTGGAAACACCATATATTTT. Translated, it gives CAWILPRGNTIYF. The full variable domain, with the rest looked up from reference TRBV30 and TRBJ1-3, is SQTIHQWPATLVQPVGSPLSLECTVEGTSNPNLYWYRQAAGRGLQLLFYSVGIGQISSEVPQNLSASRPQDRQFILSSKKLLLSDSGFYLCAWILPRGNTIYFGEGSWLTVV.

The CDR3 here is CASSPETGPGSSPLHF. CDR3 nucleotides: TGTGCCAGCAGCCCTGAGACAGGGCCAGGGAGTTCACCCCTCCACTTT. The genes are TRBV11-3 and TRBJ1-6; 7 bases match TRBD1. The CDR3 loop spans 16 amino acids. Trimming cost V 5 bases and J 9 bases; bases outside gene matches: 13. Germline V gives CDR1 SGHNT, CDR2 YENEEA.

Here the CDR3 reads CASSPGTIGAGELFF. The CDR3, as DNA: TGTGCCAGCTCACCCGGGACTATCGGTGCCGGGGAGCTGTTTTTT. The chain is built from TRBV18 and TRBJ2-2; 7 bases fit TRBD2. The germline CDR1 and CDR2 sequences are KGHSH and LQKENI. The trim removed 3 bases at V and 6 bases at J, leaving 7 bases unmatched. The CDR3 totals 15 residues.

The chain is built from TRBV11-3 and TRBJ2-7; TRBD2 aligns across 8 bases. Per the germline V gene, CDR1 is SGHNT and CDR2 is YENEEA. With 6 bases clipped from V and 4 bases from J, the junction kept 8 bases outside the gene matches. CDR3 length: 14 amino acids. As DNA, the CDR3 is TGTGCCAGCAGTTCCAGCGGGGGTAGGTACGAGCAGTACTTC. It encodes CASSSSGGRYEQYF.

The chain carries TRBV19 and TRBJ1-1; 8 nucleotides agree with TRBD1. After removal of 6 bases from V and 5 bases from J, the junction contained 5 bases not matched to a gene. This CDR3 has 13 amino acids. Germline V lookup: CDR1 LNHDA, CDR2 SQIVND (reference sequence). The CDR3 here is CASSRQGSTEAFF. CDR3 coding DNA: TGTGCCAGTAGCCGACAGGGGAGTACTGAAGCTTTCTTT.

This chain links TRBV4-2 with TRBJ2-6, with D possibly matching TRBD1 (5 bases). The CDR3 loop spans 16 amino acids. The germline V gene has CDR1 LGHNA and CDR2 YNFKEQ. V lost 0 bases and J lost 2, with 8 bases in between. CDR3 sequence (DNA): TGTGCCAGCAGCCAAGAAAAGGGGACTGGGGCCAACGTCCTGACTTTC. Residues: CASSQEKGTGANVLTF.

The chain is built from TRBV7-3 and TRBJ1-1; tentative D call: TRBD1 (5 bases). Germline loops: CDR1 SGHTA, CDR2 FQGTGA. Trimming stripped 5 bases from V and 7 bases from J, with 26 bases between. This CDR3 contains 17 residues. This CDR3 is CASSLGARGPRSGEAFF. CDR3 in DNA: TGTGCCAGCAGCCTAGGGGCCCGAGGCCCGCGGAGTGGTGAAGCTTTCTTT. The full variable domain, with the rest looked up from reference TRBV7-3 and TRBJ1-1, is GAGVSQTPSNKVTEKGKYVELRCDPISGHTALYWYRQSLGQGPEFLIYFQGTGAADDSGLPNDRFFAVRPEGSVSTLKIQRTERGDSAVYLCASSLGARGPRSGEAFFGQGTRLTVV.

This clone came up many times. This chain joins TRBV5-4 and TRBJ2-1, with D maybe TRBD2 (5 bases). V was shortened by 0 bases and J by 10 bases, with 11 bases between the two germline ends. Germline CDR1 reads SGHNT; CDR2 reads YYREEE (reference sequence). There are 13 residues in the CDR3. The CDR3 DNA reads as TGTGCCAGCAGCTTGGAAAGGGAGCGGGAGCAGTTCTTC. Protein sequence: CASSLEREREQFF.

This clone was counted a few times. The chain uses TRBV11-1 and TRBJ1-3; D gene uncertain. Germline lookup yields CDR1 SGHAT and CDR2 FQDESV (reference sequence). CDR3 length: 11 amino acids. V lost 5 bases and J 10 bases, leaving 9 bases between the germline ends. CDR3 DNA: TGTGCCAGCAGCGGGCTGACGACCATATATTTT. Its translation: CASSGLTTIYF.

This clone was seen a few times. CDR3 amino acids: CASSYSGQGEQFF. CDR3 in DNA: TGTGCCAGCAGTTACTCGGGGCAGGGTGAGCAGTTCTTC. This chain joins TRBV6-6 and TRBJ2-1; weak D call: TRBD1 (5 bases). V was trimmed by 0 bases and J by 9 bases, leaving 9 bases between them. From germline, CDR1 is MNHNY and CDR2 SVGAGI (reference sequence). The CDR3 totals 13 residues.

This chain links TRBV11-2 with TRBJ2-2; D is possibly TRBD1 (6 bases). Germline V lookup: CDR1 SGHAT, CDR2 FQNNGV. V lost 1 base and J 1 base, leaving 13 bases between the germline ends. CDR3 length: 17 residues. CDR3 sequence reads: CASSLAGQRKNTGELFF. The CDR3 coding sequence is TGTGCCAGCAGCTTAGCGGGACAACGAAAGAACACCGGGGAGCTGTTTTTT.

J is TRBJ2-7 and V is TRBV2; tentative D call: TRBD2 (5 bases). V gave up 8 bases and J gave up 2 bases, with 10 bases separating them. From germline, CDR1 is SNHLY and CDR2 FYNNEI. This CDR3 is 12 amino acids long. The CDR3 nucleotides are TGTGCCAGCGGAGGAAATCCCTACGAGCAGTACTTC. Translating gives CASGGNPYEQYF.

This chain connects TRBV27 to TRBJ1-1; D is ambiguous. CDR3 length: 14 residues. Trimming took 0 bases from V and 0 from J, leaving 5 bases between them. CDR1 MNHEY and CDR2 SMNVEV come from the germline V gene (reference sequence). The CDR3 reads CASSLSAMNTEAFF. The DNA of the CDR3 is TGTGCCAGCAGTTTATCGGCCATGAACACTGAAGCTTTCTTT.

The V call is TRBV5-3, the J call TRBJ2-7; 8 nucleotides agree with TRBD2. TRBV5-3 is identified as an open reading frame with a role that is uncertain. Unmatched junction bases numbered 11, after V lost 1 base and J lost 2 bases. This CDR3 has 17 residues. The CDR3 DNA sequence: TGTGCCAGAAGCTTGACTAGCGGAGACTTCGGCACCTACGAGCAGTACTTC. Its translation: CARSLTSGDFGTYEQYF.

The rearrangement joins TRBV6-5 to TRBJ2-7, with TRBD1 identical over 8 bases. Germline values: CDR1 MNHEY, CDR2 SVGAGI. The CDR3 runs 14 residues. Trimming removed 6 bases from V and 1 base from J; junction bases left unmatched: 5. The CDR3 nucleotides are TGTGCCAGCAGAAAAACAGGGGGATCCTACGAGCAGTACTTC. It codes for CASRKTGGSYEQYF.

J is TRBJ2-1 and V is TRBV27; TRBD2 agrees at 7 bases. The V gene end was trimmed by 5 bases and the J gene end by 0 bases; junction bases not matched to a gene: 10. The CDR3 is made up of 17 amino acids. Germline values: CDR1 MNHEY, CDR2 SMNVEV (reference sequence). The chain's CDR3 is CASSPVKRGSSYNEQFF. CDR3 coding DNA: TGTGCCAGCAGTCCGGTTAAGCGGGGAAGCTCCTACAATGAGCAGTTCTTC.